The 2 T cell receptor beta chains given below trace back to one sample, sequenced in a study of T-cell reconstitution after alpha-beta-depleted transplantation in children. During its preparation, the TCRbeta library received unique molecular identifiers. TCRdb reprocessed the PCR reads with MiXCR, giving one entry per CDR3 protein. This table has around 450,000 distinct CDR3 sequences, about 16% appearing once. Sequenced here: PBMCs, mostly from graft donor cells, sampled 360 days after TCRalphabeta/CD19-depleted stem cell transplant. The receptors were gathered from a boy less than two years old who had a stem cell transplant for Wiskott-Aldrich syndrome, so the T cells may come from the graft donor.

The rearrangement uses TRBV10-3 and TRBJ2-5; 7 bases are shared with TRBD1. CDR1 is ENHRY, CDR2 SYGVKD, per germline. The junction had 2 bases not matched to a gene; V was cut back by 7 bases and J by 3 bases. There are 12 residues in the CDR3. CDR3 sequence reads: CAIKGTEETQYF. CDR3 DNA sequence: TGTGCCATCAAGGGGACAGAAGAGACCCAGTACTTC.

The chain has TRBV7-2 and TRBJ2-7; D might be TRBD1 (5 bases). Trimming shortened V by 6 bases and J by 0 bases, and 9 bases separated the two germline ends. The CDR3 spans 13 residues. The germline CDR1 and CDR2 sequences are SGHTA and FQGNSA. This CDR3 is CASRPRVSYEQYF. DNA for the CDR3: TGTGCCAGCAGACCCAGGGTCTCCTACGAGCAGTACTTC.